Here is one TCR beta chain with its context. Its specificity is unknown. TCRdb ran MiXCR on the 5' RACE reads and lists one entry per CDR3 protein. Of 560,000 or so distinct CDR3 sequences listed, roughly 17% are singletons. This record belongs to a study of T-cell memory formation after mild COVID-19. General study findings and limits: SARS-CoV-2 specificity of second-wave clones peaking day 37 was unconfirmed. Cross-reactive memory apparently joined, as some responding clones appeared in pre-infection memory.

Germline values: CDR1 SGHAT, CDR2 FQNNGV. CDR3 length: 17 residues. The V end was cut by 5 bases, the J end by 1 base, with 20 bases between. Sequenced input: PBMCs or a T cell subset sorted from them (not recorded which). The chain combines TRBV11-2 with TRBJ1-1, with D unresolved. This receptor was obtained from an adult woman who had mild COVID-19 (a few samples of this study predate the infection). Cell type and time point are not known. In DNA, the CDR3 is TGTGCCAGCAGCAGGAGGAAGCTCGCACAAACGAACACTGAAGCTTTCTTT. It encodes CASSRRKLAQTNTEAFF.